Listed below are T cell receptor beta chains from one sample, sequenced in a study of blood T cell repertoires in COVID-19. The assay was immunoSEQ multiplex PCR, and TCRdb's table has in-frame clones only and misses some. The sample lists under 200,000 clones, approximately 83% occurring once. The sequencing input was peripheral blood. Receptor source: a human donor with acute or convalescent COVID-19. The donor label of this sample is uncertain. The CDR3 runs from the conserved cysteine through the conserved F or W.

cdr3_aa v_call
CATSRAQSNNEQFF TRBV15
CAWRRELQRGETQYF TRBV30
CASSLDGGHTDTQYF TRBV5-1
CASSYGLAGSPQETQYF TRBV7-9
CASSQGGFTGQSYEQYF TRBV4-1
CASSPVRERLGTEAFF TRBV18
CASSIGQIPTNSPLHF TRBV5-5
CASSPGGLVSYEQYF TRBV11-2
CASSPPGRGGPVFF TRBV18
CASSLAGEEFEQFF TRBV7-9
CASTWIGLAGAETQYF TRBV3-1/TRBV3-2
CASSQPSGSNTGELFF TRBV7-3
CASSQGAGGTGNYGYTF TRBV4-1
CASRDLDWSNQPQHF TRBV19
CASSLSSAGTRREQYF TRBV28
CASSQAVAGGGETQYF TRBV3-1/TRBV3-2
CASSLGTGPF TRBV7-9
CASSRTQDYGGYTF TRBV25-1
CASTPHLQGTGGYTF TRBV5-1
CASSPGQPYYGYTF TRBV2
CASGLEGAPNTGELFF TRBV5-1
CASSLEGASSYNEQFF TRBV5-1
CASSEAGGPLGETQYF TRBV25-1
CASSLDRQSNQPQHF TRBV7-9
CSTGDRASDTQYF TRBV29-1
CASSSLGTAAGAQYF TRBV28
CASSLATGDGYTF TRBV5-1
CASSVNMNTEAFF TRBV9
CASVRTAGDPYQETQYF TRBV12-5
CATLSVRANEKLFF TRBV6-5
CASGERQGRRHEQYF TRBV25-1
CASSPRGLNEKLFF TRBV3-1/TRBV3-2
CASSGQGSNEQFF TRBV7-3
CASSIPGLAPYEQYF TRBV19
CASSLTQGLGSYNEQFF TRBV27
CAWSVTPVSFGNTIYF TRBV30
CASQGTSTGELFF TRBV2
CASSLGVREPQHF TRBV13
CASSPGGRETQYF TRBV12-3/TRBV12-4
CASSFRSGRNTEAFF TRBV7-9
CASRDSLTNEKLFF TRBV28
CASTRERLQETQYF TRBV2
CASSDTTWNTEAFF TRBV2
CASSPETGGRETQYF TRBV18
CSGKGGGRVEQFF TRBV29-1
CASSEVQGAPYEQYF TRBV2
CASSPHREPQYF TRBV28
CASSIAGTGYSYEQYF TRBV19
CASSLGGLSGNTIYF TRBV7-9
CAWNRQGGGYTF TRBV30
CASTGQAEAFF TRBV5-1
CASSLSSGNSPLHF TRBV7-2
CASSPVQGTPIALHF TRBV2
CASSHRDRNENEKLFF TRBV5-1
CASSPSRTGMGMNTEAFF TRBV18
CASSPLAGGENEQFF TRBV28
CASSQRQGNTGELFF TRBV4-1
CASSSGTGVTGELFF TRBV5-1